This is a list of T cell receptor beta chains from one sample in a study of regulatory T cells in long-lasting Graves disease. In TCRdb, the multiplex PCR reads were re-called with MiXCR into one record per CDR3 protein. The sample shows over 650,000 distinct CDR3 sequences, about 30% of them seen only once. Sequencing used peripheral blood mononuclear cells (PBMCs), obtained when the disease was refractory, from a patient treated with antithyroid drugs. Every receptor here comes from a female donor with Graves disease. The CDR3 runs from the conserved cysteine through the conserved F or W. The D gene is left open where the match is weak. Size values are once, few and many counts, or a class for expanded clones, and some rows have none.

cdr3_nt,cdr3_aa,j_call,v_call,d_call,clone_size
TGTGCCAGCAGCTCCGGACAATGGGGGAATGAAAAACTGTTTTTT,CASSSGQWGNEKLFF,TRBJ1-4,TRBV5-5,NA,NA
TGCGCCAGCAGCGGGCAAATCAGGGGGCTTGGTGAAGCTTTCTTT,CASSGQIRGLGEAFF,TRBJ1-1,TRBV5-1,TRBD1,NA
TGTGCCAGCAGCGAAGGAGGGACCTACGAGCAGTACTTC,CASSEGGTYEQYF,TRBJ2-7,TRBV9,NA,NA
TGTGCCACTAACTCGAAAACGGGACTAGCGGGAGCCTCAGATACGCAGTATTTT,CATNSKTGLAGASDTQYF,TRBJ2-3,TRBV6-1,TRBD2,NA
TGTGCCAGCAGTTACTCGCCTAGCCCCTACAATGAGCAGTTCTTC,CASSYSPSPYNEQFF,TRBJ2-1,TRBV6-6,NA,NA
TGCGCCAGCAGGAGACAGGGGCACACCGGGGAGCTGTTTTTT,CASRRQGHTGELFF,TRBJ2-2,TRBV5-1,TRBD1,NA
TGTGCCAGCAGCATTGACAGGGCCAATCAGCCCCAGCATTTT,CASSIDRANQPQHF,TRBJ1-5,TRBV19,TRBD1,few
TGTGCCAGCAGCCGAGAACAGGAAAACTCTGGAAACACCATATATTTT,CASSREQENSGNTIYF,TRBJ1-3,TRBV11-2,NA,few
TGTGCCAGCAGCTTACTCGGTTGGGACACCGGGGAGCTGTTTTTT,CASSLLGWDTGELFF,TRBJ2-2,TRBV11-2,NA,many
TGTGCCAGCAGCCCACCCGGACAGGGGTTTAGTCAGCCCCAGCATTTT,CASSPPGQGFSQPQHF,TRBJ1-5,TRBV12-3/TRBV12-4,TRBD1,NA
TGTGCCAGGAGGCGTGGGGGTGGCTACACCTTC,CARRRGGGYTF,TRBJ1-2,TRBV2,NA,NA
TGCGCCAGCAGTGATTACCCCTACGAGCAGTACTTC,CASSDYPYEQYF,TRBJ2-7,TRBV10-1,NA,NA
TGTGCCAGCAGCTCCGTGCGTGGGGGAATAGTGTGGACCGGGGAGCTGTTTTTT,CASSSVRGGIVWTGELFF,TRBJ2-2,TRBV7-2,NA,NA
TGTGCCAGCAGCTTAGTGGGACTAGGAACCGGGGAGCTGTTTTTT,CASSLVGLGTGELFF,TRBJ2-2,TRBV7-9,TRBD2,NA
TGTGCCAGCACCCCGACAGGAGGATACGAGCAGTACTTC,CASTPTGGYEQYF,TRBJ2-7,TRBV12-3/TRBV12-4,NA,NA
TGTGCCAGCAGCCAAAGCGGAGAATGGGGATATAGCAATCAGCCCCAGCATTTT,CASSQSGEWGYSNQPQHF,TRBJ1-5,TRBV2,NA,many
TGTGCCATCTCATCCGGGACAATGGCTAGCGGGAGGTCCTACGAGCAGTACTTC,CAISSGTMASGRSYEQYF,TRBJ2-7,TRBV28,TRBD2,many
TGTGCCAGCAGTGAAGCGAGAACAGGGGCCGGGGAGCTGTTTTTT,CASSEARTGAGELFF,TRBJ2-2,TRBV6-2/TRBV6-3,TRBD1,NA
TGTGCCAGCTCCCAGACAGGGGTAGCGGGCTACACCTTC,CASSQTGVAGYTF,TRBJ1-2,TRBV6-1,TRBD1,NA
TGTGCCAGCAAACACCGGGATTCGTTCTATGGCTACACCTTC,CASKHRDSFYGYTF,TRBJ1-2,TRBV6-1,NA,NA
TGTGCCACCAGTGGCCTGGGGGGGGACACTGAAGCTTTCTTT,CATSGLGGDTEAFF,TRBJ1-1,TRBV24-1,NA,NA
TGTGCCAGCAAAACAGGGGGAGGTGGCTACACCTTC,CASKTGGGGYTF,TRBJ1-2,TRBV12-3/TRBV12-4,TRBD1,many
TGTGCCAGCACCCAATGCCCCGGGGAGCTGTTTTTT,CASTQCPGELFF,TRBJ2-2,TRBV6-1,NA,NA
TGTGCCAGCAGCATCGGACAGGGGTTGAACGGGGAGCTGTTTTTT,CASSIGQGLNGELFF,TRBJ2-2,TRBV11-3,TRBD1,many
TGTGCCACCAGCAGGATTAGAAAGGGGGCTGGCGAGCAGTACTTC,CATSRIRKGAGEQYF,TRBJ2-7,TRBV15,TRBD1,NA
TGTGCCAGCAGTCCTCACCCTAGACTAGCGGGAGTTGGGGCCAACGTCCTGACTTTC,CASSPHPRLAGVGANVLTF,TRBJ2-6,TRBV12-3/TRBV12-4,TRBD2,NA
TGTGCCAGCTCACAGGCGGGGGCTGGATCACCCCTCCACTTT,CASSQAGAGSPLHF,TRBJ1-6,TRBV18,NA,few
TGTGCCAGCAGCCCCGCCGGGACAGGGCGCCCTATCCAAGAGACCCAGTACTTC,CASSPAGTGRPIQETQYF,TRBJ2-5,TRBV6-1,TRBD1,few
TGCGCCAGCAGCGTACCGACCGACACTAATGAAAAACTGTTTTTT,CASSVPTDTNEKLFF,TRBJ1-4,TRBV5-1,NA,NA
TGTGCCAGCAGTGTGGTGACAGTAGAGCCCCAGCATTTT,CASSVVTVEPQHF,TRBJ1-5,TRBV6-1,NA,many
TGTACCAGTAGGGGTTCTAACTATGGCTACACCTTC,CTSRGSNYGYTF,TRBJ1-2,TRBV6-1,NA,NA
TGTGCCAGCAGTACCAGGGCGGGCGGCTACACCTTC,CASSTRAGGYTF,TRBJ1-2,TRBV12-3/TRBV12-4,NA,few
TGTGCCAGCAGCCAACGGACAGGACAAGAGACCCAGTACTTC,CASSQRTGQETQYF,TRBJ2-5,TRBV3-1,TRBD1,NA
TGTGCCATCAGTGAGTCGGAGGGGCGGGGAGCTTTCTTT,CAISESEGRGAFF,TRBJ1-1,TRBV10-3,NA,NA
TGTGCCAGCAGTGAAGGTCAGGTCAGGCCCCAAGAGACCCAGTACTTC,CASSEGQVRPQETQYF,TRBJ2-5,TRBV6-1,NA,NA
TGCAGTGTTTTGGGACAGGTCATTTATGGCTACACCTTC,CSVLGQVIYGYTF,TRBJ1-2,TRBV20-1,TRBD1,few
TGTGCCAGTAGGGACCGGGACAGGAATCAGCCCCAGCATTTT,CASRDRDRNQPQHF,TRBJ1-5,TRBV19,TRBD1,NA
TGCAGTGCTAGAGATCCCCTGACAGGGGTCTCCTACGAGCAGTACTTC,CSARDPLTGVSYEQYF,TRBJ2-7,TRBV20-1,TRBD1,many
TGTGCCAGCAGCTTAGGGCAGGGGGCCGGTAGGACTGAAGCTTTCTTT,CASSLGQGAGRTEAFF,TRBJ1-1,TRBV7-3,TRBD1,few
TGTGCCAGCAGCGTAGCTCAGGACGGAGGGGGCTACACCTTC,CASSVAQDGGGYTF,TRBJ1-2,TRBV9,NA,NA
TGTGCCAGCAGCCGCGAAATGGAAAAACTGTCTTTT,CASSREMEKLSF,TRBJ1-4,TRBV28,NA,NA
TGTGCCAGCAGTGAAACACAGGGGGCTATCACAGATACGCAGTATTTT,CASSETQGAITDTQYF,TRBJ2-3,TRBV6-2/TRBV6-3,TRBD1,NA